A selection of T cell receptor beta chains follows, all from one sample in a study of blood T cell repertoires in COVID-19. Data came from immunoSEQ multiplex PCR; TCRdb stores just in-frame clones and leaves some out. The sample yields over 400,000 clones, about 89% seen once. Sequenced sample: peripheral blood. These receptors were collected from a woman aged 45-65 years with COVID-19, enrolled during active disease. CDR3s include the opening cysteine and the closing phenylalanine or tryptophan. A D gene is named only where the DNA matches it firmly. Part of the rows lack a size; the others show once, few, many or a class for expanded clones.

J gene: TRBJ2-2; D gene: -; clone size: -; V gene: TRBV4-1; CDR3 protein: CASSQFLRTGELFF; CDR3 DNA: TGCGCCAGCAGCCAATTCCTTCGGACCGGGGAGCTGTTTTTT
J gene: TRBJ1-1; D gene: -; clone size: few; V gene: TRBV5-6; CDR3 protein: CASSQEGVTEAFF; CDR3 DNA: TGTGCCAGCAGCCAAGAGGGAGTAACTGAAGCTTTCTTT
J gene: TRBJ2-1; D gene: TRBD2; clone size: -; V gene: TRBV5-6; CDR3 protein: CASSLVVGGGHEQFF; CDR3 DNA: TGTGCCAGCAGCTTGGTCGTCGGCGGGGGGCATGAGCAGTTCTTC
J gene: TRBJ1-1; D gene: TRBD1; clone size: once; V gene: TRBV9; CDR3 protein: CASSVGQGTNTEAFF; CDR3 DNA: TGTGCCAGCAGCGTAGGACAGGGGACGAACACTGAAGCTTTCTTT
J gene: TRBJ1-5; D gene: -; clone size: -; V gene: TRBV12-3/TRBV12-4; CDR3 protein: CASTIHSRQPQHF; CDR3 DNA: TGTGCCAGCACTATACACTCCAGGCAGCCCCAGCATTTT
J gene: TRBJ2-1; D gene: TRBD2; clone size: -; V gene: TRBV10-3; CDR3 protein: CAVRGAGGSYNEQFF; CDR3 DNA: TGTGCCGTCCGAGGGGCGGGGGGGTCCTACAATGAGCAGTTCTTC
J gene: TRBJ1-1; D gene: TRBD1; clone size: -; V gene: TRBV5-1; CDR3 protein: CASSLTGVNTEAFF; CDR3 DNA: TGCGCCAGCAGCTTAACAGGGGTCAACACTGAAGCTTTCTTT
J gene: TRBJ2-6; D gene: -; clone size: -; V gene: TRBV6-2/TRBV6-3; CDR3 protein: CASSYYTASGANVLTF; CDR3 DNA: TGTGCCAGCAGTTACTACACAGCTTCTGGGGCCAACGTCCTGACTTTC
J gene: TRBJ2-6; D gene: -; clone size: -; V gene: TRBV11-2; CDR3 protein: CASSLDSSGANVLTF; CDR3 DNA: TGTGCCAGCAGCTTAGACAGCTCTGGGGCCAACGTCCTGACTTTC
J gene: TRBJ2-7; D gene: TRBD1; clone size: -; V gene: TRBV5-1; CDR3 protein: CASSWGGQGPYEQYF; CDR3 DNA: TGCGCCAGCAGCTGGGGGGGACAGGGACCGTACGAGCAGTACTTC
J gene: TRBJ2-2; D gene: TRBD2; clone size: -; V gene: TRBV9; CDR3 protein: CASSAPAGGPTTGELFF; CDR3 DNA: TGTGCCAGCAGCGCTCCCGCGGGGGGGCCGACCACCGGGGAGCTGTTTTTT
J gene: TRBJ2-7; D gene: -; clone size: -; V gene: TRBV4-2; CDR3 protein: CASSQEAGPSYEQYF; CDR3 DNA: TGTGCCAGCAGCCAAGAGGCTGGCCCCTCCTACGAGCAGTACTTC
J gene: TRBJ2-1; D gene: TRBD2; clone size: -; V gene: TRBV9; CDR3 protein: CASSVGLAGGSPAYNEQFF; CDR3 DNA: TGTGCCAGCAGCGTCGGACTAGCGGGGGGATCCCCCGCGTACAATGAGCAGTTCTTC
J gene: TRBJ2-7; D gene: -; clone size: -; V gene: TRBV4-2; CDR3 protein: CASSQGGGYEQYF; CDR3 DNA: TGTGCCAGCAGCCAAGGAGGAGGTTACGAGCAGTACTTC
J gene: TRBJ2-3; D gene: -; clone size: -; V gene: TRBV12-2; CDR3 protein: CASRFRDRVPDTQYF; CDR3 DNA: TGTGCAAGTCGCTTCCGGGACAGGGTACCAGATACGCAGTATTTT
J gene: TRBJ1-2; D gene: -; clone size: -; V gene: TRBV5-6; CDR3 protein: CASNEQGSYGYTF; CDR3 DNA: TGTGCCAGCAACGAACAGGGAAGCTATGGCTACACCTTC
J gene: TRBJ2-4; D gene: -; clone size: -; V gene: TRBV5-5; CDR3 protein: CASRPQAGGDIQYF; CDR3 DNA: TGTGCCAGCAGGCCGCAGGCTGGGGGCGACATTCAGTACTTC
J gene: TRBJ1-2; D gene: -; clone size: -; V gene: TRBV20-1; CDR3 protein: CSAPDSGYTF; CDR3 DNA: TGCAGTGCACCGGACAGTGGCTACACCTTC
J gene: TRBJ1-2; D gene: -; clone size: -; V gene: TRBV12-5; CDR3 protein: CASGPGREVTGYTF; CDR3 DNA: TGTGCTAGTGGTCCCGGACGGGAGGTAACTGGCTACACCTTC
J gene: TRBJ1-1; D gene: -; clone size: -; V gene: TRBV3-1/TRBV3-2; CDR3 protein: CASSQDRRGGFASIAFF; CDR3 DNA: TGTGCCAGCAGCCAAGATCGGAGGGGGGGGTTCGCATCAATAGCTTTCTTT
J gene: TRBJ2-2; D gene: -; clone size: -; V gene: TRBV24-1; CDR3 protein: CATSDLNGGELFF; CDR3 DNA: TGTGCCACCAGTGATTTGAACGGCGGGGAGCTGTTTTTT
J gene: TRBJ1-1; D gene: -; clone size: -; V gene: TRBV5-1; CDR3 protein: CASSLAGDTEAFF; CDR3 DNA: TGCGCCAGCAGCTTGGCCGGGGATACTGAAGCTTTCTTT
J gene: TRBJ1-2; D gene: -; clone size: few; V gene: TRBV27; CDR3 protein: CASSLLASSYGYTF; CDR3 DNA: TGTGCCAGCAGTTTATTGGCTTCCAGCTATGGCTACACCTTC
J gene: TRBJ2-7; D gene: TRBD2; clone size: -; V gene: TRBV3-1/TRBV3-2; CDR3 protein: CASSHLAGGPLVPGQYF; CDR3 DNA: TGTGCCAGCAGCCATTTAGCGGGGGGGCCCCTGGTCCCCGGGCAGTACTTC
J gene: TRBJ2-7; D gene: TRBD1; clone size: -; V gene: TRBV6-6; CDR3 protein: CASSPGQANSYEQYF; CDR3 DNA: TGTGCCAGCAGTCCCGGACAGGCGAACTCCTACGAGCAGTACTTC
J gene: TRBJ1-1; D gene: TRBD1; clone size: -; V gene: TRBV5-1; CDR3 protein: CASSLTGDESEAFF; CDR3 DNA: TGCGCCAGCAGCCTAACAGGGGACGAGTCTGAAGCTTTCTTT
J gene: TRBJ1-5; D gene: -; clone size: -; V gene: TRBV6-5; CDR3 protein: CASAGERGIRAQHF; CDR3 DNA: TGTGCCAGCGCGGGAGAGCGTGGAATCAGGGCCCAGCATTTT
J gene: TRBJ1-1; D gene: -; clone size: -; V gene: TRBV18; CDR3 protein: CASSPAGNANTEAFF; CDR3 DNA: TGTGCCAGCTCACCAGCAGGGAACGCGAACACTGAAGCTTTCTTT
J gene: TRBJ1-6; D gene: TRBD1; clone size: -; V gene: TRBV2; CDR3 protein: CASHGTASSYNSPLHF; CDR3 DNA: TGTGCCAGCCACGGGACAGCAAGCTCCTATAATTCACCCCTCCACTTT
J gene: TRBJ2-7; D gene: TRBD2; clone size: -; V gene: TRBV10-1; CDR3 protein: CASSEGLAGGYEQYF; CDR3 DNA: TGCGCCAGCTCGGAAGGACTAGCGGGGGGCTACGAGCAGTACTTC
J gene: TRBJ1-1; D gene: -; clone size: -; V gene: TRBV6-5; CDR3 protein: CASSYGPRREGTEAFF; CDR3 DNA: TGTGCCAGCAGTTACGGGCCGCGGCGGGAGGGCACTGAAGCTTTCTTT
J gene: TRBJ2-3; D gene: -; clone size: -; V gene: TRBV5-4; CDR3 protein: CASSYEGVPSTDTQYF; CDR3 DNA: TGTGCCAGCAGTTATGAGGGGGTCCCTAGCACAGATACGCAGTATTTT
J gene: TRBJ1-1; D gene: TRBD1; clone size: few; V gene: TRBV6-5; CDR3 protein: CASSPRGQGTEAFF; CDR3 DNA: TGTGCCAGCAGTCCACGGGGACAGGGCACTGAAGCTTTCTTT
J gene: TRBJ1-3; D gene: -; clone size: -; V gene: TRBV29-1; CDR3 protein: CSVGVAEGGTIYF; CDR3 DNA: TGCAGCGTTGGGGTGGCTGAGGGAGGAACCATATATTTT
J gene: TRBJ1-4; D gene: -; clone size: -; V gene: TRBV15; CDR3 protein: CATSRDLTATNEKLFF; CDR3 DNA: TGTGCCACCAGCAGAGATTTAACAGCAACTAATGAAAAACTGTTTTTT
J gene: TRBJ2-3; D gene: TRBD2; clone size: -; V gene: TRBV19; CDR3 protein: CASSKGTSGGGYTQYF; CDR3 DNA: TGTGCCAGTAGTAAGGGGACTAGCGGGGGGGGATATACGCAGTATTTT
J gene: TRBJ2-7; D gene: -; clone size: -; V gene: TRBV7-9; CDR3 protein: CASSREGGTEGEQYF; CDR3 DNA: TGTGCCAGCAGCCGTGAGGGGGGGACGGAGGGTGAGCAGTACTTC
J gene: TRBJ2-1; D gene: -; clone size: -; V gene: TRBV5-1; CDR3 protein: CASSLGADPYNEQFF; CDR3 DNA: TGCGCCAGCAGCTTGGGGGCAGATCCCTACAATGAGCAGTTCTTC
J gene: TRBJ2-7; D gene: -; clone size: -; V gene: TRBV6-4; CDR3 protein: CASSESESSYEQYF; CDR3 DNA: TGTGCCAGCAGTGAAAGTGAGAGCTCCTACGAGCAGTACTTC
J gene: TRBJ2-1; D gene: -; clone size: -; V gene: TRBV11-3; CDR3 protein: CASSLGGRNEQFF; CDR3 DNA: TGTGCCAGCAGCTTAGGAGGTCGCAATGAGCAGTTCTTC
J gene: TRBJ1-6; D gene: -; clone size: -; V gene: TRBV14; CDR3 protein: CASSLTFSPLHF; CDR3 DNA: TGTGCCAGCAGCCTGACTTTTTCACCCCTCCACTTT